Shown below are 14 T cell receptor beta chains from a single sample sequenced in a study of blood T cell repertoires in COVID-19. Method: immunoSEQ multiplex PCR; TCRdb's copy keeps in-frame clones and lacks some. Counted here are some 220,000 clones, roughly 90% occurring once; the ten biggest clones make up approximately 2.8%. The sequencing input was PBMCs or T cells enriched from blood (not recorded which). The receptors here all came from a woman in her forties or fifties in a cohort exposed to, infected with or recovered from COVID-19 (not recorded which).

The gene calls are TRBV11-2 and TRBJ1-6, with 12 bases aligning to TRBD1. Germline V gene sequence: CDR1 SGHAT, CDR2 FQNNGV. After removal of 0 bases from V and 4 bases from J, the junction contained 7 bases not matched to a gene. CDR3 size: 19 residues. This CDR3 is CASSLEGTGGAGYNSPLHF. CDR3 coding DNA: TGTGCCAGCAGCTTAGAGGGGACAGGGGGCGCGGGGTATAATTCACCCCTCCACTTT.

This chain links TRBV27 with TRBJ1-2; 7 bases fit TRBD1. After removal of 5 bases from V and 8 bases from J, the junction contained 11 bases not matched to a gene. The germline gives CDR1 MNHEY, CDR2 SMNVEV (reference sequence). The CDR3 is 14 residues long. CDR3 DNA sequence: TGTGCCAGCAGTGGAAGACAGGGCCCGGCAGGCTACACCTTC. As protein: CASSGRQGPAGYTF.

This chain uses TRBV4-1 with TRBJ2-5, with D perhaps TRBD2 (6 bases). V gave up 3 bases and J gave up 1 base, with 12 bases separating them. Germline CDR1 and CDR2: MGHRA and YSYEKL. The CDR3 contains 15 residues. CDR3 loop: CASSHQSGAQETQYF. CDR3 DNA: TGCGCCAGCAGCCATCAATCGGGAGCCCAAGAGACCCAGTACTTC.

CDR3 loop: CASSLQGYQETQYF. The CDR3 region has the DNA TGTGCCAGCAGCTTACAGGGTTACCAAGAGACCCAGTACTTC. The V gene is TRBV7-9, the J gene TRBJ2-5, with TRBD1 as a possible D gene (5 bases). CDR1 and CDR2 (germline): SEHNR, FQNEAQ (reference sequence). The CDR3 length is 14 residues. V lost 2 bases and J lost 0, with 7 bases in between.

The V gene is TRBV7-2, the J gene TRBJ1-6; D ambiguous. Germline V gene data show CDR1 as SGHTA and CDR2 as FQGNSA. V was cut by 2 bases and J by 7 bases, with 9 bases left in between. The length of the CDR3 is 14 residues. DNA for the CDR3: TGTGCCAGCAGCTTATTCTACTCGAATTCACCCCTCCACTTT. Protein: CASSLFYSNSPLHF.

The V and J genes are TRBV19 and TRBJ2-4; 7 positions agree with TRBD2. CDR1 and CDR2 from the germline V gene are LNHDA and SQIVND (reference sequence). The J segment lost 1 base and the V segment lost 10 bases, leaving 10 bases of the junction unmatched. This CDR3 is 15 amino acids long. The DNA for the CDR3 is TGTGCCACCCGAACTGCGGGGGTTGCCAAAAACATTCAGTACTTC. Encoded protein: CATRTAGVAKNIQYF.

This chain uses TRBV6-2 or TRBV6-3 with TRBJ2-7; 7 bases are a match to TRBD1. There are 14 residues in the CDR3. The V segment lost 4 bases and the J segment 3 bases; nucleotides outside the gene matches: 6. Germline V gene data show CDR1 as MNHEY and CDR2 as SVGEGT. CDR3 residues: CASSWRQGFYEQYF. The CDR3 bases are TGTGCCAGCAGTTGGAGACAGGGTTTCTACGAGCAGTACTTC.

The chain couples TRBV24-1 to TRBJ1-2; D remains unclear. Germline lookup yields CDR1 KGHDR and CDR2 SFDVKD. This CDR3 comprises 15 residues. V lost 2 bases and J 6 bases, leaving 15 bases between the germline ends. CDR3 sequence (DNA): TGTGCCACCAGTGATTCCCGGACTGCAAACAATGGCTACACCTTC. It encodes CATSDSRTANNGYTF.

The chain is built from TRBV19 and TRBJ2-1; weak D call: TRBD1 (6 bases). Looked up from germline, CDR1 is LNHDA and CDR2 is SQIVND (reference sequence). This CDR3 is built from 13 residues. Trimming left V 9 bases short and J 0 bases short, with 9 bases between. The CDR3 here is CASRGPSYNEQFF. CDR3 coding DNA: TGTGCCAGCAGGGGCCCCTCCTACAATGAGCAGTTCTTC.

The genes are TRBV28 and TRBJ1-2, with TRBD1 matching over 12 bases. J lost 2 bases, V lost 2 bases, and 12 bases had no gene match. The CDR3 runs to 19 residues. Germline V gene data show CDR1 as MDHEN and CDR2 as SYDVKM. CDR3 nucleotide sequence: TGTGCCAGCAGTTTACCGGGTTGGGACAGGGGGCGCCGGAACTATGGCTACACCTTC. Encoded protein: CASSLPGWDRGRRNYGYTF.

This clone came up a few times. The chain carries TRBV4-1 and TRBJ1-5, with a possible D match to TRBD1 (6 bases). Germline V lookup: CDR1 MGHRA, CDR2 YSYEKL. V was trimmed by 3 bases and J by 2 bases, leaving 14 bases between them. The CDR3 extends over 16 amino acids. The DNA for the CDR3 is TGCGCCAGCAGCCAGACACAGGACAGCGGCAATCAGCCCCAGCATTTT. Translated: CASSQTQDSGNQPQHF.

CDR3 in amino acids: CASKGTEVQPQHF. CDR3 coding DNA: TGTGCCAGTAAGGGGACAGAGGTTCAGCCCCAGCATTTT. V and J are TRBV19 and TRBJ1-5; 7 bases agree with TRBD1. Trimming cost V 7 bases and J 6 bases; bases outside gene matches: 6. Germline lookup yields CDR1 LNHDA and CDR2 SQIVND (reference sequence). This CDR3 contains 13 residues.

V gene TRBV7-9 combines with J gene TRBJ2-2; D is ambiguous. Trimming left V 3 bases short and J 1 base short, with 6 bases between. The CDR3 covers 14 residues. Per germline, CDR1 SEHNR and CDR2 FQNEAQ (reference sequence). The DNA for the CDR3 is TGTGCCAGCAGCTTTACAGAGAACACCGGGGAGCTGTTTTTT. Its protein product is CASSFTENTGELFF.

The rearrangement links TRBV5-5 to TRBJ1-6; D is uncertain. The V end was cut by 0 bases, the J end by 4 bases, with 8 bases between. CDR1 is SGHKS, CDR2 YYEKEE, per germline (reference sequence). The CDR3 runs 15 residues. Here the CDR3 reads CASSLAGRYNSPLHF. CDR3 DNA: TGTGCCAGCAGCTTGGCTGGCAGGTATAATTCACCCCTCCACTTT.